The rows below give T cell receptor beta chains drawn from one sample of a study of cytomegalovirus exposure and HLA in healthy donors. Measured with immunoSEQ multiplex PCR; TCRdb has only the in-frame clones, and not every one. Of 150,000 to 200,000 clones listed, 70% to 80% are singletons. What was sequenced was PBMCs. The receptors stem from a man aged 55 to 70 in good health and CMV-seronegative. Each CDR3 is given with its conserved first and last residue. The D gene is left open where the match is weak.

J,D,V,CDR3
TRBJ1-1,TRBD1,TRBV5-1,CASSFHTGGTEAFF
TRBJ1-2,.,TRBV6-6,CASRDMTGAYGYTF
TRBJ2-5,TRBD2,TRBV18,CASSPWTGGQETQYF
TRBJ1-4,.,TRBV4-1,CASSRNKIATNEKLFF
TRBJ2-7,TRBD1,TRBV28,CASSSPGTGTYEQYF
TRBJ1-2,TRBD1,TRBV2,CASSEGQGGNYGYTF
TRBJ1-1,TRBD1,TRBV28,CASSFPGQGDTEAFF
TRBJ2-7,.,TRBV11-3,CASSNVPGEQYF
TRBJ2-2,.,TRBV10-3,CAISEQKLGVGELFF
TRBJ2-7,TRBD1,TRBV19,CASSNSPQGGEQYF
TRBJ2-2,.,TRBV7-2,CASSLGPGSGELFF
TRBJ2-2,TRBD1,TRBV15,CATSRDRGPGELFF
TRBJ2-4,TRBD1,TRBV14,CASSQDLGDRGAKNIQYF
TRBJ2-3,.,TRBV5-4,CASSLRLGAKDTQYF
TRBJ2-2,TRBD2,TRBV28,CASSGGTNTGELFF
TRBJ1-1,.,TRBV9,CASSVSGNTEAFF
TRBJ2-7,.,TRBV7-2,CASRANSGSGYGQYF
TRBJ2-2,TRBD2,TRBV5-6,CASSLELAGGPGTGELFF
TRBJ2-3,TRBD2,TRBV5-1,CASSLRGGGEDTQYF
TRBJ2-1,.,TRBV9,CASSRGSANEQFF
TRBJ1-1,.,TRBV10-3,CAISDRVGNTEAFF
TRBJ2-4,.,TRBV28,CASSFAGANIQYF
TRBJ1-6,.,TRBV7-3,CASSLWGRGDSPLHF
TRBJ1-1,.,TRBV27,CASSLEGDTEAFF
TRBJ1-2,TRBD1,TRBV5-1,CASSAGQGNGYTF